These 7 T cell receptor beta chains came from one sample sequenced in a study of shared clonotypes between healthy human individuals. Cells designated naive CD8 were CD45RO-negative and were positively selected for CCR7, with terminally differentiated effector memory CD45RA+ cells excluded. Profiled with immunoSEQ multiplex PCR; TCRdb holds only in-frame clones, not every one. The sample lists approximately 2,000,000 clones; over 85% were seen once. Material: naive CD8+ T cells from PBMCs. These receptors came from a man aged 18-30 years in good health. Some clones in this sample may be carry-over from other donors' samples.

The sample holds one count of this clone. V and J are TRBV4-1 and TRBJ2-7; 8 bases line up with TRBD2. Trimming removed 1 base from V and 5 bases from J; junction bases left unmatched: 10. In germline, CDR1 is MGHRA, CDR2 YSYEKL. The CDR3 loop spans 16 amino acids. In nucleotides, the CDR3 is TGCGCCAGCAGCCAAGCACCGGGACTAGTAAGCAACGAGCAGTACTTC. Translation gives CASSQAPGLVSNEQYF.

The V call is TRBV27, the J call TRBJ2-7, with D unclear. CDR3 length: 11 amino acids. Deletions cut 8 bases from V and 0 bases from J, with 5 bases between. From germline, CDR1 is MNHEY and CDR2 SMNVEV (reference sequence). The DNA for the CDR3 is TGTGCCAGCGCCAGCTCCTACGAGCAGTACTTC. It yields the protein CASASSYEQYF.

This rearrangement joins TRBV27 to TRBJ2-7, with 11 positions matching TRBD2. This CDR3 region has 17 residues. With V trimmed by 5 bases and J by 6 bases, 15 bases remained unmatched. Germline assignment: CDR1 MNHEY and CDR2 SMNVEV (reference sequence). CDR3 in DNA: TGTGCCAGCAGTAGTGCTAGCGGGAGGACTTGGGGTTCCGAGCAGTACTTC. This sequence encodes CASSSASGRTWGSEQYF.

The rearrangement uses TRBV28 and TRBJ2-5; D is possibly TRBD2 (5 bases). Germline CDR1 is MDHEN and CDR2 is SYDVKM. The ends were cut back, 3 bases at V and 5 bases at J, with 10 bases in the middle. The CDR3 loop spans 13 amino acids. CDR3 bases: TGTGCCAGCAGTTTGATGGGAGAGGAGACCCAGTACTTC. It specifies CASSLMGEETQYF.

The chain has TRBV5-6 and TRBJ1-2; D gene ambiguous. This CDR3 is 19 amino acids long. V lost 4 bases to trimming and J lost 5 bases, with 30 bases between them. CDR1 SGHDT and CDR2 YYEEEE come from the germline V gene. CDR3 amino acids: CASSQTPHREPAWLYGYTF. The CDR3 DNA sequence: TGTGCCAGCAGCCAAACCCCACACCGGGAACCGGCCTGGCTGTATGGCTACACCTTC.

The table lists this clone with a few counts. This rearrangement joins TRBV19 to TRBJ1-1; D not certain. The V gene lost 6 bases and the J gene lost 0 bases, with 17 bases spanning the gap. The CDR3 totals 16 residues. Germline V gives CDR1 LNHDA, CDR2 SQIVND (reference sequence). CDR3 DNA: TGTGCCAGTAGCAGAAGGACGGTAGGAATGAACACTGAAGCTTTCTTT. Translated: CASSRRTVGMNTEAFF.

The gene calls are TRBV29-1 and TRBJ2-6, with D uncertain. The CDR3 is made up of 11 amino acids. The germline CDR1 and CDR2 sequences are SQVTM and ANQGSEA. The germline V and J ends were trimmed by 5 bases and 2 bases, with 1 base remaining between them. CDR3 bases: TGCAGCGTTCCTGGGGCCAACGTCCTGACTTTC. The encoded protein is CSVPGANVLTF.